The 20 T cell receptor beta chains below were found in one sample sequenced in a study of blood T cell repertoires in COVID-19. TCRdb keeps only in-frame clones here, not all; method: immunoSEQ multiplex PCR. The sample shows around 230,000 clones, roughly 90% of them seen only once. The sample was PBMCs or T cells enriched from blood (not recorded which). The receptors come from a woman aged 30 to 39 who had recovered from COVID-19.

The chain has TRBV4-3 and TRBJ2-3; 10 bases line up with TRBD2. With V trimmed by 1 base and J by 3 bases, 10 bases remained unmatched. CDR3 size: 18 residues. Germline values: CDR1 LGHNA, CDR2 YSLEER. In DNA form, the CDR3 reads TGCGCCAGCAGCCAAGCATACCGAGCGGGGGGGCAGACAGATACGCAGTATTTT. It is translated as CASSQAYRAGGQTDTQYF.

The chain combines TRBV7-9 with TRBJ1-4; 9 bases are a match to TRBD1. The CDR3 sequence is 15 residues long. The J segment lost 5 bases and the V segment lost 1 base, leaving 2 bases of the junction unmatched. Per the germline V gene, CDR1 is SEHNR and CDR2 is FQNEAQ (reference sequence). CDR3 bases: TGTGCCAGCAGCTTAGACAGGGGGCGAAATGAAAAACTGTTTTTT. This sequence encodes CASSLDRGRNEKLFF.

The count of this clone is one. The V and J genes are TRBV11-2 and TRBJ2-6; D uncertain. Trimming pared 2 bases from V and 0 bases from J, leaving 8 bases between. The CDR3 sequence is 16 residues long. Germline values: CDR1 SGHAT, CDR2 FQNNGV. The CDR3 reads CASSLLRVSGANVLTF. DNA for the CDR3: TGTGCCAGCAGCTTATTACGGGTCTCTGGGGCCAACGTCCTGACTTTC.

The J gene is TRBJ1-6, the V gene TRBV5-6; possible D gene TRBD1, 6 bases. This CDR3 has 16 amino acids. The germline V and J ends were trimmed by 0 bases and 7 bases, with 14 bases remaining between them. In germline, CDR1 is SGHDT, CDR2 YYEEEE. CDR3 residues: CASSLAAVGGNSPLHF. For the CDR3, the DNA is TGTGCCAGCAGCTTGGCCGCCGTAGGGGGAAATTCACCCCTCCACTTT. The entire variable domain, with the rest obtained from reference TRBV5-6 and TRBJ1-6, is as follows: DAGVTQSPTHLIKTRGQQVTLRCSPKSGHDTVSWYQQALGQGPQFIFQYYEEEERQRGNFPDRFSGHQFPNYSSELNVNALLLGDSALYLCASSLAAVGGNSPLHFGNGTRLTVT.

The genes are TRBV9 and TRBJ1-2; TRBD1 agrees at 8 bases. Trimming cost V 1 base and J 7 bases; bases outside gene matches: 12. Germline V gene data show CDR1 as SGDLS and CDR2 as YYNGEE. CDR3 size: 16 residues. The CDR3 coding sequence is TGTGCCAGCAGCGTACAAGACAGGGGCGACTATGGTGGCTACACCTTC. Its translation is CASSVQDRGDYGGYTF.

The CDR3 reads CASSLGADRDGANYGYTF. DNA of the CDR3: TGTGCCAGCAGCTTGGGCGCCGACAGGGACGGAGCTAACTATGGCTACACCTTC. The rearrangement joins TRBV5-6 to TRBJ1-2; 7 bases match TRBD1. Germline V gene lookup returns CDR1 SGHDT and CDR2 YYEEEE. The CDR3 runs to 18 residues. After removal of 0 bases from V and 0 bases from J, the junction contained 11 bases not matched to a gene.

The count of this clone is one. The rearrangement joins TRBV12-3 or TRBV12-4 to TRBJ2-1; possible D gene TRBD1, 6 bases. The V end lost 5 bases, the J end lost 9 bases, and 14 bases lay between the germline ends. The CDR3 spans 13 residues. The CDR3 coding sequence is TGTGCCAGCAGTCCAGGGGATCTGACTGAGCAGTTCTTC. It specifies CASSPGDLTEQFF.

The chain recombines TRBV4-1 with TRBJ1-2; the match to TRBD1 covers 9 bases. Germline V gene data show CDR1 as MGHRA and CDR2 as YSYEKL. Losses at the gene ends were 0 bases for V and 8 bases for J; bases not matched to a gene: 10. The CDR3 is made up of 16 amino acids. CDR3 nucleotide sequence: TGCGCCAGCAGCCAAGATTTGGACAGGGGCGGTAACGGCTACACCTTC. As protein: CASSQDLDRGGNGYTF.

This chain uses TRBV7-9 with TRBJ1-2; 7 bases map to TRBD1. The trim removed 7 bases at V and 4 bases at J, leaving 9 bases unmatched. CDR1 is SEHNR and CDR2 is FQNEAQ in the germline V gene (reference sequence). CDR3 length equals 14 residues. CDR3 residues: CASTEDRPFYGYTF. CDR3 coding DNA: TGTGCCAGCACCGAGGACAGGCCATTCTATGGCTACACCTTC.

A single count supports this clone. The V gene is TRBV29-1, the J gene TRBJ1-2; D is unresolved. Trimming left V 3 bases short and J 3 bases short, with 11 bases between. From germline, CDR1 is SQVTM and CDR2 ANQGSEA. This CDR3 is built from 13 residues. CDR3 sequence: CSVDAAVHYGYTF. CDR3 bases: TGCAGCGTTGATGCGGCGGTCCACTATGGCTACACCTTC.

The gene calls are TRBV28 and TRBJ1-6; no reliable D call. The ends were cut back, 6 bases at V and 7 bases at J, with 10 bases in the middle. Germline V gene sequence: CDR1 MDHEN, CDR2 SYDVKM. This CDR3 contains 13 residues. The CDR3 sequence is CASSPDSNSPLHF. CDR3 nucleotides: TGTGCCAGCAGCCCGGACTCCAATTCACCCCTCCACTTT.

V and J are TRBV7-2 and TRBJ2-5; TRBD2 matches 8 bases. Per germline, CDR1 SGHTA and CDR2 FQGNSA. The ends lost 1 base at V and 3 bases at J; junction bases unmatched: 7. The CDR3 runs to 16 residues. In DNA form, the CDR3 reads TGTGCCAGCAGCTTAGGGTCCCCGCGGGGGGAAGAGACCCAGTACTTC. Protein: CASSLGSPRGEETQYF.

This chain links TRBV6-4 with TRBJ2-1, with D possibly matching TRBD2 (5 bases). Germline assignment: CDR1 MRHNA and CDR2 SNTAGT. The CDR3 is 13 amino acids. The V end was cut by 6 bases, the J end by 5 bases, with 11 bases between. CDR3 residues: CASSSGMDNEQFF. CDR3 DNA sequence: TGTGCCAGCAGCTCCGGGATGGACAATGAGCAGTTCTTC.

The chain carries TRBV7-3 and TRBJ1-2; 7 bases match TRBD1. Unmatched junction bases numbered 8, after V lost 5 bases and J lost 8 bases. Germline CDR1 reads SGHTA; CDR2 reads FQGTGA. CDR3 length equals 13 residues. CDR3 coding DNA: TGTGCCAGCAGCCCTCAGGGGGGCGAGGGCTACACCTTC. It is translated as CASSPQGGEGYTF.

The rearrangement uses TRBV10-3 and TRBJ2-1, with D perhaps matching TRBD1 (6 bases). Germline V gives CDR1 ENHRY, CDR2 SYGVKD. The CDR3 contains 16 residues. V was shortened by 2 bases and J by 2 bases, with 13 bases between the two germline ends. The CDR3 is CAISEQGPSTYNEQFF. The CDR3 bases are TGTGCCATCAGTGAGCAGGGGCCCTCGACCTACAATGAGCAGTTCTTC.

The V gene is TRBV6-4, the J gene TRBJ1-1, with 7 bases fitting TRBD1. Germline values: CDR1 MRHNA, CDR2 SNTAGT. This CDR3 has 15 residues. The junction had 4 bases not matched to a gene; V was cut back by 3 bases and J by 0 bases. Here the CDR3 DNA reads TGTGCCAGCAGTGAAAACAGGGGAGTGAACACTGAAGCTTTCTTT. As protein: CASSENRGVNTEAFF.

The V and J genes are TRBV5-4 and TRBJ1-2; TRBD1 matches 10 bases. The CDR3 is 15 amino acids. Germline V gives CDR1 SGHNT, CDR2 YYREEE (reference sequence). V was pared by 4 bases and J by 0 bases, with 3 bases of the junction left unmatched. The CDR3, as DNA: TGTGCCAGCAGCCCGGGACAGGGGACTAACTATGGCTACACCTTC. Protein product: CASSPGQGTNYGYTF.

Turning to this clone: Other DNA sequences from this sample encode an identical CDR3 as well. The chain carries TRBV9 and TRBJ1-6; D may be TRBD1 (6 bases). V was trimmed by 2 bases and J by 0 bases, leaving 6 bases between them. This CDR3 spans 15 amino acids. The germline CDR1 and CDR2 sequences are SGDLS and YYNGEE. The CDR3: CASSVDSSYNSPLHF. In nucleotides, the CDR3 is TGTGCCAGCAGCGTGGACAGCTCCTATAATTCACCCCTCCACTTT.

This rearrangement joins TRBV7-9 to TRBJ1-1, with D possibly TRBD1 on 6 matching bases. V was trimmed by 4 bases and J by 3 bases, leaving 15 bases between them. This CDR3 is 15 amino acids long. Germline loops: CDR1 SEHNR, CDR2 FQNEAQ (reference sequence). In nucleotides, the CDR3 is TGTGCCAGCAGCTACGTAGGGGGACCATACACTGAAGCTTTCTTT. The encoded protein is CASSYVGGPYTEAFF.

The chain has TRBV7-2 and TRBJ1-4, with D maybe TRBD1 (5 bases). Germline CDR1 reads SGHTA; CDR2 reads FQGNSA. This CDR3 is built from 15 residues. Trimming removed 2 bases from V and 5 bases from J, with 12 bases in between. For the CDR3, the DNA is TGTGCCAGCAGCTTAAAAGGGGCTATAAATGAAAAACTGTTTTTT. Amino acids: CASSLKGAINEKLFF.